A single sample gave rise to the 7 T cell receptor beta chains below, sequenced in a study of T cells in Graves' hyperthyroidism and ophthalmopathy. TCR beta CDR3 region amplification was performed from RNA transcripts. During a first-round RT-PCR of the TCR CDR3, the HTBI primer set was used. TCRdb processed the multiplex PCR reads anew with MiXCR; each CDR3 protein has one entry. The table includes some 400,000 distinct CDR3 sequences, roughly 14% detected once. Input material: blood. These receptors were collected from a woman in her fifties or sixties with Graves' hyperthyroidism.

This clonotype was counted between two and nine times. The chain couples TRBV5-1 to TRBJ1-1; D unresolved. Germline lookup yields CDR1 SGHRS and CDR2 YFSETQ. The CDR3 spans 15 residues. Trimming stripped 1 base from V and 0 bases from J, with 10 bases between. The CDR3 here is CASSLSLGVNTEAFF. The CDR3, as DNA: TGCGCCAGCAGCTTGTCCCTGGGCGTGAACACTGAAGCTTTCTTT.

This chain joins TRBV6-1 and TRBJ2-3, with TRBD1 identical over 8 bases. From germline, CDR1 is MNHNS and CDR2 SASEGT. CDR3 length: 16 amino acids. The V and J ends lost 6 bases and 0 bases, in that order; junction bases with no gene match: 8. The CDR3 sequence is CASSRLTGVSTDTQYF. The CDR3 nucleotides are TGTGCCAGCAGCCGACTGACAGGGGTTAGCACAGATACGCAGTATTTT.

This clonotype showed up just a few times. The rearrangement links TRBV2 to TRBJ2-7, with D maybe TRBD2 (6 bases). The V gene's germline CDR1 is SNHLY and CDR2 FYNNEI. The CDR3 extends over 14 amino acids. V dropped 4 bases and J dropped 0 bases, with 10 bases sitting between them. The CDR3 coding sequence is TGTGCCAGCAGTGCTTCGACTAGCTCCTACGAGCAGTACTTC. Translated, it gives CASSASTSSYEQYF.

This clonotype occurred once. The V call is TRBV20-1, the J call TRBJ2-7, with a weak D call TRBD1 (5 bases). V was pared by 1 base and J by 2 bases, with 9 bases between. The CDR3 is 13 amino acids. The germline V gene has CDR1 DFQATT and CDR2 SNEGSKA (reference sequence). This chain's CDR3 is CSARARQTYEQYF. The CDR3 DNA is TGCAGTGCTAGAGCTCGACAGACCTACGAGCAGTACTTC.

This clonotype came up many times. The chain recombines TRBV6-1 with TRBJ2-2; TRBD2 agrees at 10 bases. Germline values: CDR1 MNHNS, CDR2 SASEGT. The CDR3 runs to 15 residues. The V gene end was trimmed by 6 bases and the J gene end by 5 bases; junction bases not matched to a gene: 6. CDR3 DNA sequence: TGTGCCAGCAGGCCGCTAGCGGGAGTGACCGGGGAGCTGTTTTTT. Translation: CASRPLAGVTGELFF.

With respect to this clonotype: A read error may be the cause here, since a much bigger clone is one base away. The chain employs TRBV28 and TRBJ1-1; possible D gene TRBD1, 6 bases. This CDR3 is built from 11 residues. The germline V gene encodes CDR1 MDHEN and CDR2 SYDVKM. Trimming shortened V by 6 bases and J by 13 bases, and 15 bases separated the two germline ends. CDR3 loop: CASRYRVTVFF. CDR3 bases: TGTGCCAGCAGATACAGGGTCACGGTTTTCTTT.

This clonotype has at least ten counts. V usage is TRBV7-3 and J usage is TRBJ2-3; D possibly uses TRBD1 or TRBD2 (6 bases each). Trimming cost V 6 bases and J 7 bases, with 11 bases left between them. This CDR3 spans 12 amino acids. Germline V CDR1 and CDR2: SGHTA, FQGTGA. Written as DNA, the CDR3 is TGTGCCAGCAGTAAGGGGGGAAATACGCAGTATTTT. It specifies CASSKGGNTQYF.